Listed here are 9 T cell receptor beta chains from one sample, sequenced in a study of T cell responses to AZD1222 COVID-19 vaccine. This table comes from immunoSEQ multiplex PCR, and its TCRdb copy is limited to in-frame clones, with some not included. The sample has 190,000 or so clones, about 89% seen once. The material sequenced was peripheral blood, taken 28 days after the second AZD1222 dose. Receptor source: an adult who received the AZD1222 COVID-19 vaccine.

The V call is TRBV2, the J call TRBJ2-2; D is unclear. V was shortened by 4 bases and J by 1 base, with 7 bases between the two germline ends. The CDR3 covers 14 residues. Germline V lookup: CDR1 SNHLY, CDR2 FYNNEI. The CDR3 region has the DNA TGTGCCAGCAGTGTAGAGCAGAACACCGGGGAGCTGTTTTTT. It translates to CASSVEQNTGELFF.

The genes are TRBV7-8 and TRBJ2-1; D possibly matches TRBD1 or TRBD2 (5 bases each). This CDR3 has 13 residues. Germline CDR1 reads SGHVS; CDR2 reads FQNEAQ. V lost 3 bases to trimming and J lost 10 bases, with 13 bases between them. The CDR3 loop reads CASSFGGHDEQFF. The CDR3 DNA reads TGTGCCAGCAGCTTTGGAGGACATGACGAGCAGTTCTTC.

As DNA, the CDR3 is TGCGCCAGCAGTCGACGAAACAATGAGCAGTTCTTC. Protein sequence: CASSRRNNEQFF. J is TRBJ2-1 and V is TRBV10-1; no clear D. V lost 5 bases and J 5 bases, leaving 7 bases between the germline ends. Germline V CDR1 and CDR2: WNHNN, SYGVQD (reference sequence). This CDR3 spans 12 amino acids.

The CDR3 sequence is CASSLQDNQPQHF. The CDR3, as DNA: TGCGCCAGCAGCTTACAGGATAATCAGCCCCAGCATTTT. The V call is TRBV5-1, the J call TRBJ1-5, with a tentative D call TRBD1 (5 bases). Germline CDR1 reads SGHRS; CDR2 reads YFSETQ. V lost 2 bases to trimming and J lost 4 bases, with 7 bases between them. The CDR3 runs to 13 residues.

The V call is TRBV5-1, the J call TRBJ2-7; D might be TRBD1 (6 bases). The CDR3 extends over 15 amino acids. V lost 1 base to trimming and J lost 1 base, with 12 bases between them. Germline CDR1 and CDR2: SGHRS and YFSETQ. CDR3 sequence (DNA): TGCGCCAGCAGCTTGAACAGGGCCCCGTCCTACGAGCAGTACTTC. It translates to CASSLNRAPSYEQYF.

This chain connects TRBV27 to TRBJ2-7, with 7 bases lining up with TRBD1. This CDR3 has 15 amino acids. Losses at the gene ends were 3 bases for V and 1 base for J; bases not matched to a gene: 6. Germline lookup yields CDR1 MNHEY and CDR2 SMNVEV (reference sequence). CDR3 loop: CASSFRQGWSYEQYF. CDR3 nucleotides: TGTGCCAGCAGTTTTCGACAGGGATGGTCCTACGAGCAGTACTTC.

The rearrangement uses TRBV28 and TRBJ2-1; no clear D gene. The ends were cut back, 5 bases at V and 4 bases at J, with 9 bases in the middle. Germline loops: CDR1 MDHEN, CDR2 SYDVKM. The CDR3 contains 13 residues. This chain's CDR3 is CASSPQTYNEQFF. The DNA of the CDR3 is TGTGCCAGCAGTCCCCAGACTTACAATGAGCAGTTCTTC.

The chain carries TRBV6-1 and TRBJ2-1, with 8 bases lining up with TRBD1. Germline CDR1 MNHNS, CDR2 SASEGT. V shed 1 base and J 4 bases; nucleotides not matched to a gene: 3. The CDR3 consists of 15 residues. The CDR3 protein is CASSEVGTGYNEQFF. In nucleotides, the CDR3 is TGTGCCAGCAGTGAAGTCGGGACAGGATACAATGAGCAGTTCTTC.

The chain joins TRBV5-1 to TRBJ1-1, with TRBD1 as a possible D gene (6 bases). V dropped 0 bases and J dropped 4 bases, with 10 bases sitting between them. CDR3 size: 14 residues. CDR1 and CDR2 (germline): SGHRS, YFSETQ. The CDR3 coding sequence is TGCGCCAGCAGCTTGGTGGGGGGGCTCACTGAAGCTTTCTTT. Amino acids: CASSLVGGLTEAFF.